One sample yielded the 16 T cell receptor beta chains listed below, sequenced in a study of blood T cell repertoires in COVID-19. Method: immunoSEQ multiplex PCR; TCRdb's copy keeps in-frame clones and lacks some. The sample lists around 69,000 clones; roughly 82% were seen once. Sequences were obtained from peripheral blood. Source of these receptors: a woman in her fifties or sixties with acute or convalescent COVID-19.

This clone was recorded a few times. The rearrangement joins TRBV15 to TRBJ2-1; 11 bases align to TRBD2. V trimming: 1 base; J trimming: 6 bases; junction bases outside the gene matches: 8. The CDR3 is 17 amino acids. CDR1 is LNHNV and CDR2 is YYDKDF in the germline V gene (reference sequence). CDR3 sequence (DNA): TGTGCCACCAGCAGAGTATCAGGGGGACTAGCGGTCAATGAGCAGTTCTTC. It translates to CATSRVSGGLAVNEQFF.

There are a few counts of this clone. The rearrangement links TRBV19 to TRBJ1-4, with 9 bases fitting TRBD1. Per germline, CDR1 LNHDA and CDR2 SQIVND (reference sequence). There are 15 residues in the CDR3. J gave up 10 bases and V 5 bases, and 11 bases lay outside the gene matches. For the CDR3, the DNA is TGTGCCAGTAGTGCATTGCCGGGACAGGGTCGAAAACTGTTTTTT. It is translated as CASSALPGQGRKLFF.

This clone occurred once. The rearrangement joins TRBV9 to TRBJ1-1; no firm D call. CDR1 is SGDLS and CDR2 is YYNGEE in the germline V gene. CDR3 size: 15 residues. Trimming removed 0 bases from V and 1 base from J, with 10 bases in between. The CDR3 sequence is CASSVVSARNTEAFF. The CDR3 coding sequence is TGTGCCAGCAGCGTAGTTTCAGCTAGGAACACTGAAGCTTTCTTT.

The chain uses TRBV15 and TRBJ2-1, with 9 bases lining up with TRBD1. The germline V gene has CDR1 LNHNV and CDR2 YYDKDF (reference sequence). The J segment lost 7 bases and the V segment lost 5 bases, leaving 12 bases of the junction unmatched. The length of the CDR3 is 16 residues. The CDR3 sequence is CATSEPPGTGSNEQFF. The CDR3 DNA follows: TGTGCCACCAGCGAGCCCCCCGGGACAGGGTCGAATGAGCAGTTCTTC.

V gene TRBV9 combines with J gene TRBJ1-4; D gene unclear. V was trimmed by 1 base and J by 2 bases, leaving 9 bases between them. The CDR3 contains 15 residues. The germline CDR1 and CDR2 sequences are SGDLS and YYNGEE. CDR3 loop: CASSVNERTNEKLFF. CDR3 bases: TGTGCCAGCAGCGTAAACGAACGGACTAATGAAAAACTGTTTTTT. Supplemented by reference TRBV9 and TRBJ1-4, the full variable domain reads DSGVTQTPKHLITATGQRVTLRCSPRSGDLSVYWYQQSLDQGLQFLIQYYNGEERAKGNILERFSAQQFPDLHSELNLSSLELGDSALYFCASSVNERTNEKLFFGSGTQLSVL.

There are a few counts of this clone. The rearrangement uses TRBV2 and TRBJ1-5; the D gene is possibly TRBD1 (5 bases). There are 15 residues in the CDR3. V was clipped by 7 bases and J by 0 bases, with 13 bases between them. Germline V gives CDR1 SNHLY, CDR2 FYNNEI. This CDR3 reads CASTDRYYSNQPQHF. The CDR3 DNA reads TGTGCCAGCACAGACAGATATTATAGCAATCAGCCCCAGCATTTT.

This clone was detected once. This sequence joins TRBV11-2 and TRBJ1-5; 7 bases line up with TRBD1. Per the germline V gene, CDR1 is SGHAT and CDR2 is FQNNGV. The CDR3 spans 15 residues. V was pared by 11 bases and J by 0 bases, with 10 bases of the junction left unmatched. CDR3 amino acids: CAEPTGKGSNQPQHF. Written as DNA, the CDR3 is TGTGCCGAACCGACAGGGAAGGGTAGCAATCAGCCCCAGCATTTT.

This chain links TRBV13 with TRBJ2-1, with 9 bases fitting TRBD2. V shed 7 bases, J shed 7 bases, and the junction held 5 bases outside the gene matches. This CDR3 region has 13 residues. Germline values: CDR1 PRHDT, CDR2 FYEKMQ (reference sequence). CDR3 bases: TGTGCCAGCACTCTCCTAGCGGGAAATGAGCAGTTCTTC. This translates into CASTLLAGNEQFF.

This clone was seen a single time. This chain connects TRBV7-8 to TRBJ2-2; 9 positions agree with TRBD2. This CDR3 region has 17 residues. V lost 0 bases, J lost 2 bases, and 4 bases stayed unmatched. The germline V gene encodes CDR1 SGHVS and CDR2 FQNEAQ. As DNA, the CDR3 is TGTGCCAGCAGCTTAGCTAGCGGGAGAATAAACACCGGGGAGCTGTTTTTT. Protein product: CASSLASGRINTGELFF.

V usage is TRBV24-1 and J usage is TRBJ2-3, with 10 bases lining up with TRBD2. With 4 bases clipped from V and 0 bases from J, the junction kept 3 bases outside the gene matches. The CDR3 is 16 residues long. Per germline, CDR1 KGHDR and CDR2 SFDVKD. The CDR3 nucleotides are TGTGCCACCAGTGACCAACTAGCGGGGAGCACAGATACGCAGTATTTT. This translates into CATSDQLAGSTDTQYF.

The chain carries TRBV7-3 and TRBJ2-1, with 14 positions matching TRBD2. Losses at the gene ends were 5 bases for V and 5 bases for J; bases not matched to a gene: 2. Looked up from germline, CDR1 is SGHTA and CDR2 is FQGTGA. The length of the CDR3 is 15 residues. For the CDR3, the DNA is TGTGCCAGCAGCGGACTAGCGGGAGGCAACAATGAGCAGTTCTTC. Translated: CASSGLAGGNNEQFF.

This chain connects TRBV3-1 (or the pseudogene TRBV3-2) to TRBJ1-6, with D maybe TRBD1 (5 bases). Germline assignment: CDR1 LGHDT and CDR2 YNNKEL (reference sequence). V was trimmed by 0 bases and J by 10 bases, leaving 16 bases between them. This CDR3 contains 16 residues. The CDR3 DNA follows: TGTGCCAGCAGCCAAGATGGCGGTCAGGGATCCTCACCCCTCCACTTT. It codes for CASSQDGGQGSSPLHF.

The chain uses TRBV4-1 and TRBJ1-2; D not certain. Germline V lookup: CDR1 MGHRA, CDR2 YSYEKL. Trimming removed 3 bases from V and 4 bases from J, with 15 bases in between. This CDR3 is 15 amino acids long. As DNA, the CDR3 is TGCGCCAGCAGCCACACCCGCGGGGTGCCCTATGGCTACACCTTC. It specifies CASSHTRGVPYGYTF.

The chain couples TRBV18 to TRBJ1-2; D gene ambiguous. V was cut by 6 bases and J by 2 bases, with 7 bases left in between. Germline V CDR1 and CDR2: KGHSH, LQKENI. CDR3 length: 12 residues. The CDR3 nucleotides are TGTGCCAGCTCGAGGGAGAACTATGGCTACACCTTC. It yields the protein CASSRENYGYTF.

The chain couples TRBV10-3 to TRBJ1-1; D remains unclear. Germline CDR1 reads ENHRY; CDR2 reads SYGVKD. The CDR3 loop spans 14 amino acids. Between the trimmed V and J ends, which lost 7 bases and 2 bases, there was a span of 14 bases. The chain's CDR3 is CAITRRGSNTEAFF. In nucleotides, the CDR3 is TGTGCCATCACCCGAAGAGGGTCAAACACTGAAGCTTTCTTT.

CDR3 sequence reads: CASSAGTGRTEAFF. The CDR3 nucleotides read TGTGCCAGCAGTGCCGGGACAGGGCGGACTGAAGCTTTCTTT. The chain joins TRBV25-1 to TRBJ1-1; 9 bases align to TRBD1. The V and J ends lost 4 bases and 5 bases, in that order; junction bases with no gene match: 5. CDR3 size: 14 residues. From germline, CDR1 is MGHDK and CDR2 SYGVNS.